The 30 T cell receptor beta chains reported below all come from one sample, sequenced in a study of blood T cell repertoires in COVID-19. Assay used: immunoSEQ multiplex PCR; TCRdb lists only in-frame clones, some missing. This sample has 45,000 to 65,000 clones, with 80% to 90% found just once. Sequencing was done on a sample of peripheral blood. The receptors originated from a human donor in a cohort sampled during active COVID-19.

The rearrangement links TRBV3-1 (or the pseudogene TRBV3-2) to TRBJ2-7, with D perhaps matching TRBD2 (5 bases). CDR3 length: 16 residues. The V and J ends lost 1 base and 0 bases respectively, with 13 bases between them. CDR1 is LGHDT, CDR2 YNNKEL, per germline (reference sequence). DNA for the CDR3: TGTGCCAGCAGCCAAGGCAGCAGCGGACTCTCCTACGAGCAGTACTTC. It yields the protein CASSQGSSGLSYEQYF.

V and J are TRBV4-1 and TRBJ1-3, with a weak D call TRBD1 (5 bases). The CDR3 totals 16 residues. Germline V gene lookup returns CDR1 MGHRA and CDR2 YSYEKL. V was cut by 1 base and J by 6 bases, with 16 bases left in between. CDR3 bases: TGCGCCAGCAGCCAAGTAACAGGTTCTTTTACAAACACCATATATTTT. Translated: CASSQVTGSFTNTIYF.

This chain connects TRBV19 to TRBJ2-7; 12 positions agree with TRBD1. The CDR3 is made up of 14 amino acids. Germline trimming cut 5 bases from V and 10 bases from J; bases unmatched to any gene: 9. Germline CDR1 and CDR2: LNHDA and SQIVND (reference sequence). The CDR3 protein is CASSPSGTGGYQYF. CDR3 in DNA: TGTGCCAGTAGTCCCTCCGGGACAGGGGGCTACCAGTACTTC.

The chain has TRBV5-1 and TRBJ1-1; TRBD1 is a possible D gene (5 bases). CDR1 and CDR2 from the germline V gene are SGHRS and YFSETQ. V lost 4 bases to trimming and J lost 9 bases, with 25 bases between them. The CDR3 covers 16 residues. CDR3 amino acids: CASSPGGGTGGQKAFF. The CDR3 nucleotides read TGCGCCAGCAGCCCGGGGGGAGGGACGGGCGGACAAAAAGCTTTCTTT.

The rearrangement joins TRBV7-9 to TRBJ2-7; 16 nucleotides agree with TRBD2. After removal of 3 bases from V and 4 bases from J, the junction contained 6 bases not matched to a gene. The CDR3 runs 17 residues. Germline V lookup: CDR1 SEHNR, CDR2 FQNEAQ (reference sequence). CDR3 loop: CASSFQGTSGGVYEQYF. CDR3 in DNA: TGTGCCAGCAGCTTCCAAGGGACTAGCGGGGGGGTATACGAGCAGTACTTC.

The chain has TRBV6-5 and TRBJ1-2; 8 positions match TRBD1. The CDR3 is made up of 14 amino acids. Unmatched junction bases numbered 8, after V lost 6 bases and J lost 5 bases. CDR1 and CDR2 from the germline V gene are MNHEY and SVGAGI. CDR3 coding DNA: TGTGCCAGCAGCCCAGGGGGCGAGGTATATGGCTACACCTTC. Its protein product is CASSPGGEVYGYTF.

This chain links TRBV3-1 (or the pseudogene TRBV3-2) with TRBJ2-1; 9 positions match TRBD1. The germline CDR1 and CDR2 sequences are LGHDT and YNNKEL (reference sequence). The V segment lost 1 base and the J segment 3 bases; nucleotides outside the gene matches: 4. The CDR3 runs to 16 residues. CDR3 nucleotides: TGTGCCAGCAGCCAAGCTGGACAGGGGTTCTACAATGAGCAGTTCTTC. It codes for CASSQAGQGFYNEQFF.

This clone was detected once. This chain connects TRBV21-1 to TRBJ2-5; the DNA was not used to check the table's D call, TRBD1. TRBV21-1 is a recognized pseudogene. This CDR3 is 14 amino acids long. The CDR3 DNA is TGTGCCAGCAGCAAAGACCCCCCCCCAGGGACCCAGTACTTC. This codes for CASSKDPPPGTQYF.

The chain uses TRBV5-6 and TRBJ1-2; 7 nucleotides line up with TRBD1. Germline V gene sequence: CDR1 SGHDT, CDR2 YYEEEE. This CDR3 has 18 residues. V gave up 0 bases and J gave up 1 base; unmatched junction bases: 12. The CDR3 sequence is CASSLVPGQATVNYGYTF. As DNA, the CDR3 is TGTGCCAGCAGCTTGGTACCCGGACAGGCCACCGTTAACTATGGCTACACCTTC.

There are a few counts of this clone. The V call is TRBV5-1, the J call TRBJ2-7, with TRBD1 matching 10 bases. The CDR3 covers 15 residues. Germline V CDR1 and CDR2: SGHRS, YFSETQ. The V gene end was trimmed by 2 bases and the J gene end by 4 bases; junction bases not matched to a gene: 6. CDR3 protein: CASSFLPGQGYEQYF. For the CDR3, the DNA is TGCGCCAGCAGCTTTCTCCCGGGACAGGGGTACGAGCAGTACTTC.

The V gene is TRBV19, the J gene TRBJ2-5; D might be TRBD2 (5 bases). Germline CDR1 is LNHDA and CDR2 is SQIVND (reference sequence). Trimming took 6 bases from V and 4 from J, leaving 12 bases between them. The CDR3 spans 13 residues. Here the CDR3 DNA reads TGTGCCAGTAGCCAACTAGGGCCAGAGACCCAGTACTTC. It encodes CASSQLGPETQYF.

The chain recombines TRBV25-1 with TRBJ1-1; 9 positions agree with TRBD1. J lost 2 bases, V lost 4 bases, and 5 bases had no gene match. Germline-derived CDR1 and CDR2 are MGHDK and SYGVNS. This CDR3 is 15 amino acids long. Written as DNA, the CDR3 is TGTGCCAGCAGTGTGATCACAGGGGGCAACACTGAAGCTTTCTTT. Translation: CASSVITGGNTEAFF.

This rearrangement joins TRBV7-8 to TRBJ2-2; TRBD2 matches 12 bases. Germline V gene data show CDR1 as SGHVS and CDR2 as FQNEAQ. V trimming: 7 bases; J trimming: 6 bases; junction bases outside the gene matches: 3. The CDR3 runs 14 residues. The CDR3 sequence is CASKLAGGPGELFF. DNA for the CDR3: TGTGCCAGCAAACTAGCGGGGGGCCCCGGGGAGCTGTTTTTT.

V usage is TRBV6-2 or TRBV6-3 and J usage is TRBJ2-3; perhaps TRBD2 as D (5 bases). V was clipped by 1 base and J by 1 base, with 9 bases between them. The CDR3 is 15 amino acids. Germline values: CDR1 MNHEY, CDR2 SVGEGT. CDR3 loop: CASSYLLEGTDTQYF. CDR3 in DNA: TGTGCCAGCAGTTACTTACTAGAGGGCACAGATACGCAGTATTTT.

The gene calls are TRBV3-1 (or the pseudogene TRBV3-2) and TRBJ1-5; D possibly corresponds to TRBD1 (5 bases). Trimming left V 3 bases short and J 7 bases short, with 16 bases between. Germline V gene lookup returns CDR1 LGHDT and CDR2 YNNKEL (reference sequence). There are 15 residues in the CDR3. CDR3 loop: CASSQGPPGVQPQHF. The CDR3, as DNA: TGTGCCAGCAGCCAGGGCCCCCCGGGGGTCCAGCCCCAGCATTTT.

V usage is TRBV7-9 and J usage is TRBJ1-6, with a weak D call TRBD1 (5 bases). The CDR3 spans 15 residues. Trimming took 1 base from V and 12 from J, leaving 16 bases between them. Germline V lookup: CDR1 SEHNR, CDR2 FQNEAQ (reference sequence). The CDR3 is CASSLGAGPLLPLHF. The CDR3 DNA follows: TGTGCCAGCAGCTTAGGGGCAGGGCCACTGTTACCCCTCCACTTT.

This clone has a single count. The CDR3 DNA reads as TGTGCCACCAGTGATGTCGACAGAAACTATGGCTACACCTTC. This encodes CATSDVDRNYGYTF. The chain combines TRBV24-1 with TRBJ1-2; tentative D call: TRBD1 (5 bases). Germline assignment: CDR1 KGHDR and CDR2 SFDVKD. This CDR3 has 14 residues. Trimming took off 3 bases at V and 2 bases at J, with 9 bases between the two ends.

The chain combines TRBV12-3 or TRBV12-4 with TRBJ1-1; no reliable D call. The CDR3 sequence is 11 residues long. Trimming cost V 6 bases and J 6 bases, with 8 bases left between them. CDR3 loop: CASSRRAEAFF. The CDR3 bases are TGTGCCAGCAGCAGACGGGCTGAAGCTTTCTTT.

The CDR3 DNA sequence: TGTGCCAGCAGCGTAGGACACACGACCCTGAACACTGAAGCTTTCTTT. Translation gives CASSVGHTTLNTEAFF. This chain links TRBV9 with TRBJ1-1; D is unclear. The germline V gene encodes CDR1 SGDLS and CDR2 YYNGEE. The length of the CDR3 is 16 residues. Trimming removed 0 bases from V and 0 bases from J, with 12 bases in between.

This clone was found once. The V call is TRBV5-4, the J call TRBJ1-2; TRBD1 matches at 7 bases. CDR3 length: 16 amino acids. The germline V gene has CDR1 SGHNT and CDR2 YYREEE (reference sequence). V trimming: 0 bases; J trimming: 4 bases; junction bases outside the gene matches: 9. This CDR3 reads CASSLGQGDFTYGYTF. CDR3 DNA sequence: TGTGCCAGCAGCTTGGGGCAGGGGGATTTTACCTATGGCTACACCTTC. The whole variable domain, filled in from reference TRBV5-4 and TRBJ1-2, reads ETGVTQSPTHLIKTRGQQVTLRCSSQSGHNTVSWYQQALGQGPQFIFQYYREEENGRGNFPPRFSGLQFPNYSSELNVNALELDDSALYLCASSLGQGDFTYGYTFGSGTRLTVV.

The CDR3 here is CASSPWTGPLAKNIQYF. Here the CDR3 DNA reads TGTGCCAGCTCACCGTGGACAGGTCCTTTAGCCAAAAACATTCAGTACTTC. The chain employs TRBV18 and TRBJ2-4; TRBD1 agrees at 7 bases. This CDR3 spans 17 amino acids. Germline V gives CDR1 KGHSH, CDR2 LQKENI. V dropped 3 bases and J dropped 0; count of bases not matched to a gene: 8.

The chain carries TRBV19 and TRBJ1-6; 9 bases align to TRBD1. Germline V CDR1 and CDR2: LNHDA, SQIVND (reference sequence). The CDR3 spans 18 residues. V trimming: 8 bases; J trimming: 9 bases; junction bases outside the gene matches: 20. CDR3 amino acids: CASGRALTGTGSGSPLHF. The CDR3 DNA sequence: TGTGCCAGTGGTAGGGCCCTTACCGGGACAGGGTCGGGTTCACCCCTCCACTTT.

This chain joins TRBV6-5 and TRBJ2-5; the D gene is possibly TRBD2 (7 bases). The germline V gene has CDR1 MNHEY and CDR2 SVGAGI. Between the trimmed V and J ends, which lost 1 base and 7 bases, there was a span of 19 bases. The CDR3 sequence is 16 residues long. The CDR3 region is CASSYYRAQGRGTQYF. DNA for the CDR3: TGTGCCAGCAGTTACTATCGGGCTCAGGGGAGGGGGACCCAGTACTTC.

Comments on this clone: Additional DNA sequences in this sample encode the identical CDR3. The rearrangement uses TRBV2 and TRBJ2-1; perhaps TRBD1 as D (5 bases). This CDR3 comprises 12 residues. Trimming cost V 4 bases and J 4 bases, with 5 bases left between them. Germline V gives CDR1 SNHLY, CDR2 FYNNEI. In DNA form, the CDR3 reads TGTGCCAGCAGTGGACAGTACAATGAGCAGTTCTTC. This encodes CASSGQYNEQFF.

The V gene is TRBV9, the J gene TRBJ2-2; 7 nucleotides match TRBD1. From germline, CDR1 is SGDLS and CDR2 YYNGEE. The CDR3 is 15 residues long. Trimming at V came to 3 bases and at J to 1 base, leaving 3 bases not matched to a gene. The CDR3 region has the DNA TGTGCCAGCAGCGCCCGACAGGGGAACACCGGGGAGCTGTTTTTT. It specifies CASSARQGNTGELFF.

The V gene is TRBV30, the J gene TRBJ1-4; TRBD1 might be the D (6 bases). CDR1 is GTSNPN and CDR2 is SVGIG in the germline V gene (reference sequence). V dropped 0 bases and J dropped 6 bases, with 8 bases sitting between them. This CDR3 region has 13 residues. CDR3 in amino acids: CAWSVEGDEKLFF. The CDR3 DNA is TGTGCCTGGAGTGTAGAGGGGGATGAAAAACTGTTTTTT.

V is TRBV30 and J is TRBJ1-2, with 12 bases aligning to TRBD1. The CDR3 is 14 residues long. CDR1 is GTSNPN and CDR2 is SVGIG in the germline V gene (reference sequence). The V gene end was trimmed by 6 bases and the J gene end by 2 bases; junction bases not matched to a gene: 4. The CDR3 here is CACTGTGGNYGYTF. Written as DNA, the CDR3 is TGTGCCTGCACAGGGACAGGGGGCAACTATGGCTACACCTTC. Combining the CDR3 with reference TRBV30 and TRBJ1-2 gives the whole variable domain SQTIHQWPATLVQPVGSPLSLECTVEGTSNPNLYWYRQAAGRGLQLLFYSVGIGQISSEVPQNLSASRPQDRQFILSSKKLLLSDSGFYLCACTGTGGNYGYTFGSGTRLTVV.

The V call is TRBV2, the J call TRBJ1-5, with TRBD1 as a possible D gene (5 bases). The germline gives CDR1 SNHLY, CDR2 FYNNEI. Trimming took off 6 bases at V and 4 bases at J, with 7 bases between the two ends. The CDR3 runs 12 residues. As DNA, the CDR3 is TGTGCCAGCAGGGCAGGGAATCAGCCCCAGCATTTT. Translation gives CASRAGNQPQHF.

This CDR3 reads CASSLEGALNQPQHF. Written as DNA, the CDR3 is TGTGCCAGCAGCTTGGAAGGGGCCCTAAATCAGCCCCAGCATTTT. V is TRBV5-8 and J is TRBJ1-5; perhaps TRBD1 as D (5 bases). The germline V gene has CDR1 SGHTS and CDR2 YDEGEE. The CDR3 is 15 amino acids. The germline V and J ends were trimmed by 0 bases and 4 bases, with 11 bases remaining between them.

The genes are TRBV21-1 and TRBJ1-2; the table's D call TRBD1 went unverified against the DNA. TRBV21-1 is annotated as a pseudogene. The CDR3 is made up of 20 amino acids. CDR3 nucleotides: TGTGCCAGCAGCACCAGAGTCTATCCGGGACACCGAGGACTTTTGGATGGCTACACCTTC. It specifies CASSTRVYPGHRGLLDGYTF.